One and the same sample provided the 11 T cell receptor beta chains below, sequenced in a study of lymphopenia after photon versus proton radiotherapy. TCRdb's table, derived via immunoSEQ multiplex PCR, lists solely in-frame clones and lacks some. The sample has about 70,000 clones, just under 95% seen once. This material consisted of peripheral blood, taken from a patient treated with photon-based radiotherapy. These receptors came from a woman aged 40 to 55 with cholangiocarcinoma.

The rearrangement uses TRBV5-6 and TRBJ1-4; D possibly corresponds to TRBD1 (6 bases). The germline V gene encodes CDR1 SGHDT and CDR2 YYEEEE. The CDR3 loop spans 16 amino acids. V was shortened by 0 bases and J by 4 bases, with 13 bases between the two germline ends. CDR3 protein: CASSLASGAFNEKLFF. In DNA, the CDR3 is TGTGCCAGCAGCTTGGCCTCGGGGGCCTTTAATGAAAAACTGTTTTTT.

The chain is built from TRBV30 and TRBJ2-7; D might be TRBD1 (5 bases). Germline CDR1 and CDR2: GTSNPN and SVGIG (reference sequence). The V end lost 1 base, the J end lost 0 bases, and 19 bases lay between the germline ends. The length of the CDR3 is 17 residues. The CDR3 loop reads CAWSAPRSGAGSYEQYF. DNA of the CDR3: TGTGCCTGGAGTGCACCTAGGTCTGGGGCAGGCTCCTACGAGCAGTACTTC.

The CDR3, as DNA: TGTGCCAGCAGCCTAAGGGGGATGAATAATTCACCCCTCCACTTT. Translated: CASSLRGMNNSPLHF. The chain joins TRBV27 to TRBJ1-6; a weak D match, TRBD1 (6 bases). CDR1 is MNHEY and CDR2 is SMNVEV in the germline V gene (reference sequence). The CDR3 runs 15 residues. The V end lost 6 bases, the J end lost 5 bases, and 14 bases lay between the germline ends.

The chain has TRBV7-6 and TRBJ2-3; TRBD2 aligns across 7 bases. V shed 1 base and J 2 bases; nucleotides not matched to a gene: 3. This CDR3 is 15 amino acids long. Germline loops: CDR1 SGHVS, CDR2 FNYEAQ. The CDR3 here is CASSLVGTITDTQYF. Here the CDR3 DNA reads TGTGCCAGCAGCTTAGTTGGGACTATCACAGATACGCAGTATTTT.

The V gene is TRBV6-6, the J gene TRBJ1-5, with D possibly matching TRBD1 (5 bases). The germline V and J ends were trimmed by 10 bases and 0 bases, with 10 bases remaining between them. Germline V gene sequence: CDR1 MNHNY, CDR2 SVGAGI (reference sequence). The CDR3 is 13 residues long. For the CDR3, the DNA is TGTGCCACTGGGACGGGTAGCAATCAGCCCCAGCATTTT. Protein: CATGTGSNQPQHF.

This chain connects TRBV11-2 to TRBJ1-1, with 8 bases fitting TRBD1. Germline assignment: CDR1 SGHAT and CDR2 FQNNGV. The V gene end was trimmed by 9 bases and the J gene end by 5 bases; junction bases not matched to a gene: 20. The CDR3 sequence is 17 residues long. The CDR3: CASRAVGSGGGNTEAFF. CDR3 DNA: TGTGCCAGTAGAGCGGTAGGATCAGGGGGCGGGAATACTGAAGCTTTCTTT.

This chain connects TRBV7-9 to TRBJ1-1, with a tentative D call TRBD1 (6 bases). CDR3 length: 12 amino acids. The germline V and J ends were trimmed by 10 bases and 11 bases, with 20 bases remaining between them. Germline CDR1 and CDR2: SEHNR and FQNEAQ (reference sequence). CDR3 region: CAIWRGESDAFF. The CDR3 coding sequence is TGTGCCATTTGGAGGGGGGAGTCCGATGCTTTCTTT.

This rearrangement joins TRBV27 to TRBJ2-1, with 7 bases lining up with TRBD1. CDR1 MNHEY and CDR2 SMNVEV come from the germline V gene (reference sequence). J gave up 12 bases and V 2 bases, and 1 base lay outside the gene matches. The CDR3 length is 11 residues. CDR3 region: CASSLRDRQFF. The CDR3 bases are TGTGCCAGCAGTTTAAGGGACAGGCAGTTCTTC.

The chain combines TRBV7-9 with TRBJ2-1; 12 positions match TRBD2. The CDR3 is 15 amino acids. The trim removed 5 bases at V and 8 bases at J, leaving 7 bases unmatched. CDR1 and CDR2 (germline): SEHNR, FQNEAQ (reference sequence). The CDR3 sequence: CASSPTSGSQHEQFF. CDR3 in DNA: TGTGCCAGCAGCCCGACTAGCGGGAGTCAACATGAGCAGTTCTTC.

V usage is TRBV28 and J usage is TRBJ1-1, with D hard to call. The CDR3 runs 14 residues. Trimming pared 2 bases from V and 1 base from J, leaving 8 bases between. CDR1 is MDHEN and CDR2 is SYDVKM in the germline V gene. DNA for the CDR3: TGTGCCAGCAGTTTAGGTGTGTCGAACACTGAAGCTTTCTTT. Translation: CASSLGVSNTEAFF.

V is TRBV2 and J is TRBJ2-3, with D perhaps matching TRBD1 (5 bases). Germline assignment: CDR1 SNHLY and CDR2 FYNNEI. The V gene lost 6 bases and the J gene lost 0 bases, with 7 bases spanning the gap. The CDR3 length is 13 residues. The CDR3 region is CASSRDSTDTQYF. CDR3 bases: TGTGCCAGCAGCAGGGATAGCACAGATACGCAGTATTTT.